One and the same sample provided the 13 T cell receptor beta chains below, sequenced in a study of blood T cells in healthy people across ages. Primers used in a second PCR of roughly 7 to 12 cycles were a sample-barcoded 5' primer and a J-beta primer mix. Via MiXCR, TCRdb re-called the 5' RACE reads, giving one row per CDR3 protein. This table has approximately 800,000 distinct CDR3 sequences, less than 70% appearing once. Sequenced input: blood. The receptors were gathered from a man older than 75 in good health.

The chain uses TRBV7-3 and TRBJ2-1; 8 bases line up with TRBD1. Unmatched junction bases numbered 8, after V lost 8 bases and J lost 5 bases. In germline, CDR1 is SGHTA, CDR2 FQGTGA. The CDR3 totals 14 residues. The DNA for the CDR3 is TGTGCCAGCGGCCAGACAGGGGAACACAATGAGCAGTTCTTC. Protein: CASGQTGEHNEQFF.

This clonotype was found a few times. This chain links TRBV20-1 with TRBJ1-2, with 7 bases aligning to TRBD1. Germline CDR1 DFQATT, CDR2 SNEGSKA (reference sequence). The trim removed 2 bases at V and 4 bases at J, leaving 7 bases unmatched. The CDR3 spans 14 residues. CDR3 region: CSARPRQGLYGYTF. As DNA, the CDR3 is TGCAGTGCTAGACCTCGACAGGGACTCTATGGCTACACCTTC.

The V and J genes are TRBV29-1 and TRBJ2-6; no definite D call. Per the germline V gene, CDR1 is SQVTM and CDR2 is ANQGSEA. The V end lost 4 bases, the J end lost 1 base, and 5 bases lay between the germline ends. The CDR3 has 13 residues. The CDR3, as DNA: TGCAGCGTTGTCACTTCTGGGGCCAACGTCCTGACTTTC. Its protein is CSVVTSGANVLTF. The full variable domain, completed using reference TRBV29-1 and TRBJ2-6, is SAVISQKPSRDICQRGTSLTIQCQVDSQVTMMFWYRQQPGQSLTLIATANQGSEATYESGFVIDKFPISRPNLTFSTLTVSNMSPEDSSIYLCSVVTSGANVLTFGAGSRLTVL.

This chain joins TRBV20-1 and TRBJ1-5, with D tentatively TRBD1 (6 bases). The CDR3 is 15 residues long. Deletions cut 6 bases from V and 6 bases from J, with 21 bases between. Germline CDR1 reads DFQATT; CDR2 reads SNEGSKA (reference sequence). The CDR3 DNA is TGCAGTGCCCTACCCCGGTGGGGGGGCTCTCAGCCCCAGCATTTT. This sequence encodes CSALPRWGGSQPQHF.

This chain links TRBV18 with TRBJ2-4; 7 bases are a match to TRBD1. The tail of the sequence fits TRBJ2-7 better, so the J call may be wrong. This CDR3 has 13 amino acids. Germline values: CDR1 KGHSH, CDR2 LQKENI. The CDR3 protein is CASSGTVRDEQYF. Written as DNA, the CDR3 is TGTGCCAGCTCAGGGACAGTTCGGGACGAGCAGTACTTC.

In DNA form, the CDR3 reads TGTGCCAGCAGTATCTCCGACATCCGTGGCTACACCTTC. Residues: CASSISDIRGYTF. This rearrangement joins TRBV28 to TRBJ1-2; D is undetermined. The CDR3 is 13 amino acids. Per germline, CDR1 MDHEN and CDR2 SYDVKM. V lost 5 bases and J 7 bases, leaving 14 bases between the germline ends.

The chain links TRBV4-2 to TRBJ2-1; 13 bases map to TRBD2. The V gene's germline CDR1 is LGHNA and CDR2 YNFKEQ. The ends lost 0 bases at V and 5 bases at J; junction bases unmatched: 7. The CDR3 runs to 18 residues. The chain's CDR3 is CASSQEGGLAGANNEQFF. The CDR3 DNA reads TGTGCCAGCAGCCAAGAAGGTGGACTAGCGGGAGCCAACAATGAGCAGTTCTTC.

V gene TRBV29-1 combines with J gene TRBJ2-3; D is ambiguous. The CDR3 runs to 13 residues. Germline V gives CDR1 SQVTM, CDR2 ANQGSEA. Trimming took 3 bases from V and 5 from J, leaving 12 bases between them. CDR3 amino acids: CSVDGLLGDTQYF. CDR3 DNA sequence: TGCAGCGTTGACGGGTTACTGGGAGATACGCAGTATTTT.

This clonotype was found a few times. The gene calls are TRBV7-3 and TRBJ2-1; TRBD1 matches 12 bases. V shed 4 bases and J 10 bases; nucleotides not matched to a gene: 5. This CDR3 has 14 residues. Germline V gene sequence: CDR1 SGHTA, CDR2 FQGTGA. CDR3 sequence: CASSSPGQGAEQFF. For the CDR3, the DNA is TGTGCCAGCAGCTCCCCGGGACAGGGGGCAGAGCAGTTCTTC.

This clonotype was seen a few times. The J gene is TRBJ1-5, the V gene TRBV7-2; D gene uncertain. Deletions cut 5 bases from V and 0 bases from J, with 8 bases between. The CDR3 runs to 14 residues. Germline CDR1 SGHTA, CDR2 FQGNSA. CDR3 in amino acids: CASSLTTSNQPQHF. In nucleotides, the CDR3 is TGTGCCAGCAGCCTCACAACTAGCAATCAGCCCCAGCATTTT.

This rearrangement joins TRBV20-1 to TRBJ2-3; a weak D match, TRBD2 (5 bases). The CDR3 loop spans 12 amino acids. From germline, CDR1 is DFQATT and CDR2 SNEGSKA (reference sequence). Between the trimmed V and J ends, which lost 2 bases and 6 bases, there was a span of 9 bases. CDR3 region: CSARPGGDTQYF. For the CDR3, the DNA is TGCAGTGCTAGACCCGGCGGGGATACGCAGTATTTT.

This rearrangement joins TRBV28 to TRBJ1-4; TRBD1 might be the D (6 bases). The CDR3 spans 15 residues. V was shortened by 7 bases and J by 5 bases, with 17 bases between the two germline ends. CDR1 and CDR2 (germline): MDHEN, SYDVKM. In DNA form, the CDR3 reads TGTGCCAGCACAACAGGACAGAGCCAAAATGAAAAACTGTTTTTT. Translated: CASTTGQSQNEKLFF.

The V gene is TRBV20-1, the J gene TRBJ2-7; weak D call: TRBD1 (6 bases). Between the trimmed V and J ends, which lost 5 bases and 4 bases, there was a span of 15 bases. Germline V CDR1 and CDR2: DFQATT, SNEGSKA (reference sequence). The CDR3 has 13 residues. CDR3 loop: CSADWTAGYEQYF. For the CDR3, the DNA is TGCAGTGCTGATTGGACAGCAGGATACGAGCAGTACTTC.